This T cell receptor (beta chain) was identified in a study of blood T cell repertoires in COVID-19. Clones were read by immunoSEQ multiplex PCR, and TCRdb kept only the in-frame ones, dropping some. The sample lists roughly 41,000 clones; around 70% were seen once. Only one count was recorded for this clone. Unmatched junction bases numbered 8, after V lost 5 bases and J lost 4 bases. The CDR3 consists of 15 residues. Germline CDR1 reads SNHLY; CDR2 reads FYNNEI. This TCR came from a man aged 65-85 years with COVID-19, enrolled during active disease. The chain uses TRBV2 and TRBJ2-5; 9 positions agree with TRBD1. Input material: peripheral blood. The CDR3 is CASSTDRGGVETQYF. CDR3 sequence (DNA): TGTGCCAGCAGTACTGACAGGGGGGGCGTAGAGACCCAGTACTTC.